This TCR beta chain was captured by sequencing in a study of OX40 agonist ivuxolimab in advanced cancers. About the study: Participants, roughly 81% male, averaged roughly 60 years of age, ranging from roughly 20 to 85.

Baseline was the first blood sampling point, followed by cycle 4 day 1 and cycle 7 day 1. The method was immunoSEQ multiplex PCR; TCRdb's version includes in-frame clones alone and lacks a portion of them. This sample has tens of thousands of clones, with around nine tenths found just once. The V gene's germline CDR1 is LGHNT and CDR2 FRNRAP. V dropped 2 bases and J dropped 7 bases, with 9 bases sitting between them. This CDR3 region has 14 residues. Notes on the study in general: Among the lowest peripheral clonal expansion occurred in 0.1-3.0 mg/kg partial responders. Researchers report that CD8+ T cells had, on average, more expanded clones than CD4+.

This clone was seen a few times. Its specificity is not known. The receptor was derived from an adult with an advanced solid tumor such as melanoma, head and neck, liver or kidney cancer. The sample in question was CD4+ or CD8+ T cells sorted from blood, obtained in a trial of the OX40 agonist ivuxolimab. The chain employs TRBV12-5 and TRBJ1-6, with D hard to call. The CDR3 loop is CASGLRLENSPLHF. In DNA form, the CDR3 reads TGTGCTAGTGGTTTGCGTCTCGAGAATTCACCCCTCCACTTT.